This T cell receptor (beta chain) stems from a study of T-cell memory formation after mild COVID-19. Study-wide results and limits: A second wave of clones peaked on day 37, and their SARS-CoV-2 specificity went unconfirmed. Balance between CD4 and CD8 was seen in clones contracting day 15 to 85, and a CD4+ lean was seen in later expanders. Some responding clones appeared in pre-infection memory, suggesting cross-reactive memory joined.

Comments on this clonotype: Its target is unknown.

J was trimmed by 4 bases and V by 4 bases; bases with no gene match: 10. CDR1 is MNHEY, CDR2 SMNVEV, per germline (reference sequence). This CDR3 has 16 amino acids. A 5'RACE reaction primed in the constant segment made cDNA libraries of TCR alpha and TCR beta, and these carried sample barcodes and UMIs. TCRdb itself ran the 5' RACE reads through MiXCR, one entry per CDR3 protein. The sample holds 65,000 to 95,000 distinct CDR3 sequences, about 13% seen once. The rearrangement joins TRBV27 to TRBJ2-7; 10 bases map to TRBD1. Sequences were obtained from PBMCs or a T cell subset sorted from them (not recorded which). The source is a man aged 18 to 29 who had mild COVID-19 (a few samples of this study predate the infection). Cell type and time point are not known. CDR3 loop: CASSSFVGDRGYEQYF. The CDR3 region has the DNA TGTGCCAGCAGTTCGTTTGTGGGGGACAGGGGTTACGAGCAGTACTTC.